The 15 T cell receptor beta chains below all came from one sample that was sequenced in a study of T cells in Graves' hyperthyroidism and ophthalmopathy. The source material, RNA transcripts, was used to amplify TCR beta CDR3 regions. The HTBI primer set served for first-round RT-PCR of the TCR CDR3. TCRdb re-called the multiplex PCR reads with MiXCR, one entry per CDR3 protein. The sample includes around 690,000 distinct CDR3 sequences, around 15% seen only once; the top ten take around 16%. The source material was blood. Receptors originate from a man over 45 with Graves' hyperthyroidism.

CDR3 residues: CASSQEVDFPQETQYF. The CDR3 nucleotides read TGCGCCAGCAGCCAAGAAGTGGACTTTCCGCAAGAGACCCAGTACTTC. V and J are TRBV4-1 and TRBJ2-5; D might be TRBD2 (5 bases). Germline CDR1 and CDR2: MGHRA and YSYEKL. This CDR3 spans 16 amino acids. The germline V and J ends were trimmed by 0 bases and 2 bases, with 13 bases remaining between them.

J is TRBJ1-5 and V is TRBV28, with 7 bases fitting TRBD1. Unmatched junction bases numbered 8, after V lost 5 bases and J lost 4 bases. CDR3 size: 15 residues. Germline V gives CDR1 MDHEN, CDR2 SYDVKM. The CDR3 sequence is CASSRSTGTNQPQHF. CDR3 nucleotide sequence: TGTGCCAGCAGTCGTTCGACAGGGACAAATCAGCCCCAGCATTTT.

The sample holds a few counts of this clonotype. V is TRBV20-1 and J is TRBJ2-7; TRBD2 aligns across 8 bases. The CDR3 extends over 15 amino acids. V was clipped by 0 bases and J by 3 bases; unmatched bases: 7. Germline-derived CDR1 and CDR2 are DFQATT and SNEGSKA (reference sequence). The CDR3 DNA follows: TGCAGTGCTAGAGAGGGCCTAGCGGGCGTCTACGAGCAGTACTTC. Its protein is CSAREGLAGVYEQYF.

This clonotype was detected only a few times. V is TRBV6-2 or TRBV6-3 and J is TRBJ2-5, with 7 positions matching TRBD2. J gave up 5 bases and V 5 bases, and 11 bases lay outside the gene matches. Per the germline V gene, CDR1 is MNHEY and CDR2 is SVGEGT. The CDR3 has 15 residues. The CDR3 is CASSKLALSGETQYF. CDR3 nucleotides: TGTGCCAGCAGTAAACTAGCGCTATCAGGGGAGACCCAGTACTTC.

This clonotype showed up many times. This chain joins TRBV28 and TRBJ1-3; D is uncertain. This CDR3 has 14 amino acids. Germline CDR1 reads MDHEN; CDR2 reads SYDVKM. Between the trimmed V and J ends, which lost 7 bases and 2 bases, there was a span of 12 bases. Here the CDR3 reads CASIRGRTGNTIYF. The DNA for the CDR3 is TGTGCCAGCATCCGGGGAAGGACTGGAAACACCATATATTTT.

This clonotype was recorded many times. The J gene is TRBJ1-3, the V gene TRBV9; perhaps TRBD1 as D (5 bases). This CDR3 contains 13 residues. Germline V gene data show CDR1 as SGDLS and CDR2 as YYNGEE. V shed 6 bases and J shed 0 bases, with 7 bases lying between them. The CDR3 protein is CASTGSSGNTIYF. The CDR3 DNA is TGTGCCAGCACAGGGAGCTCTGGAAACACCATATATTTT.

Details on this clonotype: Possible read error: a much larger clone is one base away. The chain carries TRBV18 and TRBJ1-1; the match to TRBD1 covers 9 bases. This CDR3 contains 15 residues. Losses at the gene ends were 3 bases for V and 11 bases for J; bases not matched to a gene: 13. Germline CDR1 is KGHSH and CDR2 is LQKENI. CDR3 coding DNA: TGTGCCAGCTCACCTGCTGGACAGGGGATGGGCACGGCTTTCTTT. Translated: CASSPAGQGMGTAFF.

The chain joins TRBV30 to TRBJ1-5; D not certain. Trimming pared 0 bases from V and 6 bases from J, leaving 15 bases between. Germline assignment: CDR1 GTSNPN and CDR2 SVGIG (reference sequence). CDR3 length: 15 amino acids. Written as DNA, the CDR3 is TGTGCCTGGAGTGTACGGCTGGGGATTAGTCAGCCCCAGCATTTT. Translation gives CAWSVRLGISQPQHF.

This clonotype appeared many times. The V and J genes are TRBV10-3 and TRBJ2-2, with 9 bases matching TRBD1. With 10 bases clipped from V and 2 bases from J, the junction kept 8 bases outside the gene matches. CDR1 is ENHRY and CDR2 is SYGVKD in the germline V gene. The CDR3 is 15 residues long. The CDR3 reads CATWPGQGNTGELFF. The CDR3 nucleotides read TGTGCCACCTGGCCGGGACAGGGTAACACCGGGGAGCTGTTTTTT.

This clonotype was recorded at least ten times. The genes are TRBV28 and TRBJ1-2; tentatively, D is TRBD1 (5 bases). Trimming removed 3 bases at V and 0 bases at J, with 8 bases between. This CDR3 spans 14 amino acids. From germline, CDR1 is MDHEN and CDR2 SYDVKM. CDR3 sequence (DNA): TGTGCCAGCAGTTTCACAGGTTCTAACTATGGCTACACCTTC. It yields the protein CASSFTGSNYGYTF.

Note on this clonotype: Since a much larger clone is just one base distant, this may be a read error. The rearrangement uses TRBV10-3 and TRBJ2-5; TRBD2 is a possible D gene (6 bases). The CDR3 loop spans 16 amino acids. Trimming stripped 5 bases from V and 7 bases from J, with 23 bases between. Germline lookup yields CDR1 ENHRY and CDR2 SYGVKD. The CDR3 reads CAISIVPGEVAGTQYF. DNA of the CDR3: TGTGCCATCAGTATAGTACCGGGGGAGGTTGCAGGGACCCAGTACTTC.

As for this clonotype: A much larger clone differs from this one at a single base, so this may be a read error. J is TRBJ1-2 and V is TRBV29-1, with 7 nucleotides matching TRBD1. J gave up 8 bases and V 6 bases, and 12 bases lay outside the gene matches. This CDR3 is 13 amino acids long. Germline CDR1 is SQVTM and CDR2 is ANQGSEA. Here the CDR3 reads CSVGPDRTYGYTF. Here the CDR3 DNA reads TGCAGCGTCGGACCGGACAGGACGTACGGCTACACCTTC.

This clonotype came up many times. The chain has TRBV19 and TRBJ1-2; no clear D. The V and J ends lost 3 bases and 10 bases respectively, with 21 bases between them. Per the germline V gene, CDR1 is LNHDA and CDR2 is SQIVND (reference sequence). The CDR3 extends over 15 amino acids. The CDR3 here is CASSIANSVERPYTF. The CDR3 DNA reads as TGTGCCAGTAGTATTGCGAACTCAGTTGAAAGGCCCTACACCTTC.

This clonotype was counted at least ten times. The rearrangement joins TRBV2 to TRBJ2-6, with D possibly being TRBD1 or TRBD2 (5 bases each). This CDR3 has 16 amino acids. Germline V gene data show CDR1 as SNHLY and CDR2 as FYNNEI. V was trimmed by 6 bases and J by 1 base, leaving 13 bases between them. The CDR3 DNA reads TGTGCCAGCAGCCGGGACCCCCGTTCTGGGGCCAACGTCCTGACTTTC. Translated: CASSRDPRSGANVLTF.

On this clonotype: This may be a read error, as it is one base from a much larger clone. This rearrangement joins TRBV29-1 to TRBJ1-2; D is perhaps TRBD1 (6 bases). There are 15 residues in the CDR3. Germline V gene sequence: CDR1 SQVTM, CDR2 ANQGSEA. The ends were cut back, 3 bases at V and 5 bases at J, with 19 bases in the middle. The CDR3 region is CSVEGDKGSKYGYTF. CDR3 DNA sequence: TGCAGCGTTGAGGGGGACAAAGGGAGCAAATATGGCTACACCTTC.